This is a list of T cell receptor beta chains from one sample in a study of early T cells in non-severe SARS-CoV-2 infection. A single record per CDR3 protein comes from TCRdb applying MiXCR to the 5' RACE reads. This sample yields some 64,000 distinct CDR3 sequences, of which roughly 10% are seen a single time; roughly a sixth belongs to the top ten. Sample: whole blood, taken at baseline. These receptors originate from an adult who was a healthcare worker with PCR-confirmed SARS-CoV-2 infection or an uninfected control (not recorded which). Both conserved end residues are part of each CDR3. Each record gives: V gene, J gene, D gene, clone size, CDR3 protein, CDR3 DNA. The D gene is left open where the match is weak. Expanded clones get a size class; other rows say once, few or many, or leave the size out.

v_call: TRBV9
j_call: TRBJ2-3
d_call: TRBD2
clone_size: -
cdr3_aa: CASSVAGGTSGRRDTQYF
cdr3_nt: TGTGCCAGCAGCGTAGCTGGCGGGACTAGCGGGAGACGCGATACGCAGTATTTT

v_call: TRBV2
j_call: TRBJ2-1
d_call: TRBD2
clone_size: -
cdr3_aa: CASSVLLAGLSSYNEQFF
cdr3_nt: TGTGCCAGCAGTGTTCTACTAGCGGGCCTTAGCTCCTACAATGAGCAGTTCTTC

v_call: TRBV20-1
j_call: TRBJ1-1
d_call: TRBD1
clone_size: many
cdr3_aa: CSASPLRGKNTEAFF
cdr3_nt: TGCAGTGCTAGTCCTCTCAGGGGGAAGAACACTGAAGCTTTCTTT

v_call: TRBV4-3
j_call: TRBJ2-1
d_call: -
clone_size: many
cdr3_aa: CASSQDRVQEQFF
cdr3_nt: TGCGCCAGCAGCCAAGATCGCGTCCAGGAGCAGTTCTTC

v_call: TRBV28
j_call: TRBJ2-7
d_call: -
clone_size: few
cdr3_aa: CASSLVGRTSYEQYF
cdr3_nt: TGTGCCAGCAGTTTGGTAGGACGGACCTCCTACGAGCAGTACTTC

v_call: TRBV4-2
j_call: TRBJ2-1
d_call: TRBD2
clone_size: few
cdr3_aa: CASSQDIASGSWHNEQFF
cdr3_nt: TGTGCCAGCAGCCAAGATATCGCTAGCGGGAGTTGGCACAATGAGCAGTTCTTC

v_call: TRBV29-1
j_call: TRBJ2-7
d_call: TRBD1
clone_size: many
cdr3_aa: CSVLTGGTGFYEQYF
cdr3_nt: TGCAGCGTCCTAACGGGCGGGACAGGGTTCTACGAGCAGTACTTC

v_call: TRBV5-1
j_call: TRBJ2-7
d_call: -
clone_size: many
cdr3_aa: CASSPGLDYEQYF
cdr3_nt: TGCGCCAGCAGCCCGGGACTCGACTACGAGCAGTACTTC

v_call: TRBV18
j_call: TRBJ2-5
d_call: -
clone_size: -
cdr3_aa: CASSLGRDQETQYF
cdr3_nt: TGTGCCAGCTCACTAGGACGGGACCAAGAGACCCAGTACTTC

v_call: TRBV9
j_call: TRBJ2-2
d_call: -
clone_size: few
cdr3_aa: CASSPRTENTGELFF
cdr3_nt: TGTGCCAGCAGCCCGCGGACAGAGAACACCGGGGAGCTGTTTTTT

v_call: TRBV4-3
j_call: TRBJ2-3
d_call: -
clone_size: many
cdr3_aa: CASSQGGSTDTQYF
cdr3_nt: TGCGCCAGCAGCCAAGGCGGGAGCACAGATACGCAGTATTTT

v_call: TRBV2
j_call: TRBJ1-2
d_call: -
clone_size: many
cdr3_aa: CASSVGGRNYGYTF
cdr3_nt: TGTGCCAGCAGTGTCGGGGGGCGCAACTATGGCTACACCTTC

v_call: TRBV27
j_call: TRBJ1-6
d_call: -
clone_size: -
cdr3_aa: CASSLSEYSPLHF
cdr3_nt: TGTGCCAGCAGTTTATCGGAGTATTCACCCCTCCACTTT

v_call: TRBV29-1
j_call: TRBJ1-1
d_call: -
clone_size: few
cdr3_aa: CSVGIGNTEAFF
cdr3_nt: TGCAGCGTTGGGATAGGGAACACTGAAGCTTTCTTT

v_call: TRBV29-1
j_call: TRBJ2-1
d_call: -
clone_size: few
cdr3_aa: CSVTSRRAGRSGYEQFF
cdr3_nt: -

v_call: TRBV28
j_call: TRBJ2-7
d_call: -
clone_size: -
cdr3_aa: CASRDPGPGAEQYF
cdr3_nt: TGTGCCAGCAGAGACCCGGGACCCGGAGCCGAGCAGTACTTC

v_call: TRBV7-2
j_call: TRBJ2-1
d_call: -
clone_size: few
cdr3_aa: CASSLGFALNNEQFF
cdr3_nt: TGTGCCAGCAGCTTAGGGTTTGCACTCAACAATGAGCAGTTCTTC

v_call: TRBV16
j_call: TRBJ1-1
d_call: TRBD1
clone_size: -
cdr3_aa: CASSRRTGGNEAFF
cdr3_nt: TGTGCCAGCAGCCGAAGGACAGGAGGGAATGAAGCTTTCTTT

v_call: TRBV12-3/TRBV12-4
j_call: TRBJ2-7
d_call: TRBD1
clone_size: many
cdr3_aa: CASSLILGQGYEQYF
cdr3_nt: TGTGCCAGCAGTTTAATTCTGGGACAGGGCTACGAGCAGTACTTC

v_call: TRBV12-5
j_call: TRBJ2-7
d_call: -
clone_size: few
cdr3_aa: CASGLTSSSGEQYF
cdr3_nt: TGTGCTAGTGGTTTGACCTCTAGTTCGGGCGAGCAGTACTTC

v_call: TRBV7-9
j_call: TRBJ2-7
d_call: TRBD2
clone_size: -
cdr3_aa: CASSSRAGLSYEQYF
cdr3_nt: TGTGCCAGCAGCTCCAGAGCGGGACTCTCCTACGAGCAGTACTTC

v_call: TRBV12-3/TRBV12-4
j_call: TRBJ1-2
d_call: -
clone_size: many
cdr3_aa: CASSLSGTDPGYGYTF
cdr3_nt: TGTGCCAGCAGTTTATCCGGGACCGACCCCGGATATGGCTACACCTTC

v_call: TRBV29-1
j_call: TRBJ1-1
d_call: TRBD1
clone_size: few
cdr3_aa: CSVGTGRRNTEAFF
cdr3_nt: TGCAGCGTAGGGACAGGGCGACGGAACACTGAAGCTTTCTTT

v_call: TRBV7-8
j_call: TRBJ2-1
d_call: -
clone_size: -
cdr3_aa: CASSLIPAGQVHEQFF
cdr3_nt: TGTGCCAGCAGCTTAATCCCAGCGGGACAGGTGCATGAGCAGTTCTTC

v_call: TRBV3-1
j_call: TRBJ2-7
d_call: TRBD1
clone_size: few
cdr3_aa: CASSPGQGYQQYF
cdr3_nt: TGTGCCAGCAGCCCTGGACAGGGCTACCAGCAGTACTTC

v_call: TRBV5-1
j_call: TRBJ2-1
d_call: TRBD1
clone_size: many
cdr3_aa: CASSLGTGVNEQFF
cdr3_nt: TGCGCCAGCAGCTTGGGAACAGGGGTCAATGAGCAGTTCTTC

v_call: TRBV7-8
j_call: TRBJ2-7
d_call: -
clone_size: many
cdr3_aa: CASSPVRQVHSRTYEQYF
cdr3_nt: TGTGCCAGCAGCCCCGTTCGACAGGTTCACTCCCGTACGTACGAGCAGTACTTC

v_call: TRBV6-6
j_call: TRBJ2-2
d_call: TRBD2
clone_size: many
cdr3_aa: CASTQTSGTWRNTGELFF
cdr3_nt: TGTGCCAGCACCCAGACTAGCGGGACATGGAGGAACACCGGGGAGCTGTTTTTT

v_call: TRBV6-2/TRBV6-3
j_call: TRBJ2-1
d_call: -
clone_size: -
cdr3_aa: CASSYSPRLGSYNEQFF
cdr3_nt: TGTGCCAGCAGTTACTCCCCGCGGCTAGGGTCCTACAATGAGCAGTTCTTC

v_call: TRBV29-1
j_call: TRBJ1-1
d_call: -
clone_size: -
cdr3_aa: CSVMHTRGGSTEAFF
cdr3_nt: TGCAGCGTTATGCATACAAGGGGTGGAAGCACTGAAGCTTTCTTT

v_call: TRBV28
j_call: TRBJ2-2
d_call: -
clone_size: many
cdr3_aa: CASIRGDDTGELFF
cdr3_nt: TGTGCCAGCATCAGGGGGGATGACACCGGGGAGCTGTTTTTT

v_call: TRBV28
j_call: TRBJ2-1
d_call: -
clone_size: many
cdr3_aa: CASSGMGNEQFF
cdr3_nt: TGTGCCAGCAGTGGGATGGGCAATGAGCAGTTCTTC

v_call: TRBV5-4
j_call: TRBJ2-1
d_call: TRBD2
clone_size: -
cdr3_aa: CASSPTSGKGNEQFF
cdr3_nt: TGTGCCAGCAGCCCGACTAGCGGGAAAGGTAATGAGCAGTTCTTC

v_call: TRBV19
j_call: TRBJ2-7
d_call: TRBD1
clone_size: -
cdr3_aa: CASSTQDRGRVYEQYF
cdr3_nt: TGTGCCAGTAGTACCCAAGACAGGGGGCGCGTCTACGAGCAGTACTTC

v_call: TRBV20-1
j_call: TRBJ2-1
d_call: TRBD2
clone_size: many
cdr3_aa: CSARAGGTYNEQFF
cdr3_nt: TGTAGTGCTAGAGCGGGAGGTACTTACAATGAGCAGTTCTTC

v_call: TRBV7-8
j_call: TRBJ1-2
d_call: -
clone_size: many
cdr3_aa: CASSLGPSQNYGYTF
cdr3_nt: TGTGCCAGCAGCCTAGGGCCGTCCCAGAACTATGGCTACACCTTC

v_call: TRBV28
j_call: TRBJ2-3
d_call: TRBD2
clone_size: few
cdr3_aa: CASSPMTSGGTDTQYF
cdr3_nt: TGTGCCAGCAGTCCGATGACTAGCGGGGGCACAGATACGCAGTATTTT

v_call: TRBV11-2
j_call: TRBJ2-1
d_call: -
clone_size: few
cdr3_aa: CASSLDGRIGNEQFF
cdr3_nt: TGTGCCAGCAGCTTAGACGGGAGAATAGGAAATGAGCAGTTCTTC

v_call: TRBV7-9
j_call: TRBJ1-5
d_call: -
clone_size: once
cdr3_aa: CASSQLGGHPSNQPQHF
cdr3_nt: TGTGCCAGCAGCCAACTCGGCGGACATCCTAGCAATCAGCCCCAGCATTTT

v_call: TRBV18
j_call: TRBJ2-1
d_call: -
clone_size: few
cdr3_aa: CASSPGTVGEQFF
cdr3_nt: TGTGCCAGCTCACCGGGGACCGTAGGTGAGCAGTTCTTC

v_call: TRBV7-9
j_call: TRBJ2-1
d_call: -
clone_size: -
cdr3_aa: CASSLLGGGEQFF
cdr3_nt: TGTGCCAGCAGCTTACTCGGAGGCGGTGAGCAGTTCTTC

v_call: TRBV2
j_call: TRBJ2-2
d_call: -
clone_size: many
cdr3_aa: CASMGQNTGELFF
cdr3_nt: TGTGCCAGCATGGGACAGAACACCGGGGAGCTGTTTTTT

v_call: TRBV29-1
j_call: TRBJ2-6
d_call: -
clone_size: -
cdr3_aa: CSAGPTNSGANVLTF
cdr3_nt: TGCAGCGCCGGACCCACGAACTCTGGGGCCAACGTCCTGACTTTC

v_call: TRBV7-9
j_call: TRBJ2-3
d_call: -
clone_size: many
cdr3_aa: CASVRETSTDTQYF
cdr3_nt: TGTGCCAGTGTCCGGGAGACAAGCACAGATACGCAGTATTTT

v_call: TRBV7-2
j_call: TRBJ2-3
d_call: -
clone_size: few
cdr3_aa: CASSLDGARTDTQYF
cdr3_nt: TGTGCCAGCAGCTTAGACGGGGCCCGCACAGATACGCAGTATTTT

v_call: TRBV4-3
j_call: TRBJ2-7
d_call: -
clone_size: few
cdr3_aa: CASSQDLGRGYEQYF
cdr3_nt: TGCGCCAGCAGCCAAGATCTGGGAAGGGGGTACGAGCAGTACTTC

v_call: TRBV6-6
j_call: TRBJ2-2
d_call: TRBD2
clone_size: many
cdr3_aa: CASKPGGNTGELFF
cdr3_nt: TGTGCCAGCAAGCCGGGAGGGAACACCGGGGAGCTGTTTTTT

v_call: TRBV18
j_call: TRBJ1-3
d_call: -
clone_size: few
cdr3_aa: CASSPSSGTGNTIYF
cdr3_nt: TGTGCCAGCTCACCATCGAGTGGTACTGGAAACACCATATATTTT